The T cell receptor (beta chain) described here comes from a study of OX40 agonist ivuxolimab in advanced cancers. Study information: Dose-escalation patients were diagnosed with hepatocellular carcinoma, melanoma, renal cell cancer or head and neck cancer. Age averaged around 60 years (range roughly 20 to 90), and around 78% were male.

Repertoires were generated with immunoSEQ multiplex PCR, while TCRdb's copy carries only in-frame clones and drops some. The table has approximately 44,000 clones, about 80% seen once. V was shortened by 2 bases and J by 5 bases, with 9 bases between the two germline ends. CDR1 is MNHEY, CDR2 SMNVEV, per germline (reference sequence). CDR3 length: 13 residues. Patients were excluded for autoimmune disease history or systemic immunosuppression. Researchers took blood at baseline, on cycle 4 day 1, and on cycle 7 day 1. This chain links TRBV27 with TRBJ1-2, with a tentative D call TRBD1 (6 bases). Sample: CD4+ or CD8+ T cells sorted from blood, taken in a trial of the OX40 agonist ivuxolimab. This receptor was identified in an adult with an advanced solid tumor such as melanoma, head and neck, liver or kidney cancer. As DNA, the CDR3 is TGTGCCAGCAGTTTAGAAGGACAGTATGGCTACACCTTC. The encoded protein is CASSLEGQYGYTF.